Shown below are 12 T cell receptor beta chains from a single sample sequenced in a study of T cell repertoires in aging, cancer and after chemotherapy. Rearranged V-D-J TRB sequences were amplified with a mixed TRB-A/B primer pool. TCRdb called the multiplex PCR reads again in MiXCR, with one record for every CDR3 protein. The sample includes several thousand distinct CDR3 sequences, around 35% of them seen just once. Peripheral blood genomic DNA, not sorted cells or RNA, was the template. The sample consisted of blood. These receptors all stem from a human donor in good health.

The V gene is TRBV5-1, the J gene TRBJ2-2; D tentatively reads TRBD1 or TRBD2 (6 bases each). Germline CDR1 and CDR2: SGHRS and YFSETQ. CDR3 size: 14 residues. V lost 1 base and J 3 bases, leaving 7 bases between the germline ends. The DNA for the CDR3 is TGCGCCAGCAGCTTGAGGGGGGACACCGGGGAGCTGTTTTTT. Its translation: CASSLRGDTGELFF.

As regards this clonotype: This likely comes from a read error, as the CDR3 has no conserved phenylalanine or tryptophan at its end. The J gene is TRBJ2-2, the V gene TRBV15; D is possibly TRBD2 (6 bases). CDR3 size: 14 residues. V lost 6 bases and J 6 bases, leaving 14 bases between the germline ends. CDR1 is LNHNV, CDR2 YYDKDF, per germline (reference sequence). The CDR3 reads CATRTRTAAGELFY. CDR3 in DNA: TGTGCCACCAGGACTAGAACGGCCGCCGGGGAGCTGTTTTAT.

The genes are TRBV10-3 and TRBJ1-2, with 8 positions matching TRBD1. The CDR3 extends over 16 amino acids. With V trimmed by 0 bases and J by 7 bases, 10 bases remained unmatched. In germline, CDR1 is ENHRY, CDR2 SYGVKD. The CDR3 spells CAISESTRQGMGGYTF. The CDR3 DNA is TGTGCCATCAGTGAGTCGACTCGACAGGGGATGGGTGGCTACACCTTC.

V is TRBV6-6 and J is TRBJ2-4; TRBD1 aligns across 10 bases. The trim removed 3 bases at V and 3 bases at J, leaving 5 bases unmatched. Germline assignment: CDR1 MNHNY and CDR2 SVGAGI (reference sequence). This CDR3 spans 16 amino acids. For the CDR3, the DNA is TGTGCCAGCAGTTATGGACAGGGGGGAGACAAAAACATTCAGTACTTC. It codes for CASSYGQGGDKNIQYF.

This clonotype showed up just a few times. This chain uses TRBV28 with TRBJ2-2; D gene uncertain. CDR1 is MDHEN, CDR2 SYDVKM, per germline. The CDR3 runs to 15 residues. Trimming shortened V by 5 bases and J by 1 base, and 11 bases separated the two germline ends. The CDR3 loop reads CASSMRTVNTGELFF. The DNA of the CDR3 is TGTGCCAGCAGTATGAGGACGGTGAACACCGGGGAGCTGTTTTTT.

By sample fraction, this clonotype is medium-sized. The V and J genes are TRBV19 and TRBJ1-6; D might be TRBD1 (6 bases). Germline lookup yields CDR1 LNHDA and CDR2 SQIVND (reference sequence). This CDR3 is 15 amino acids long. V lost 6 bases, J lost 3 bases, and 12 bases lay in between. This CDR3 reads CASRGGQHYNSPLHF. CDR3 DNA: TGTGCCAGTAGGGGAGGACAGCACTATAATTCACCCCTCCACTTT.

There are a few counts of this clonotype. The chain is built from TRBV19 and TRBJ1-3, with D uncertain. Trimming removed 3 bases at V and 0 bases at J, with 6 bases between. The CDR3 extends over 14 amino acids. Germline CDR1 reads LNHDA; CDR2 reads SQIVND (reference sequence). The CDR3 DNA reads TGTGCCAGTAGTATGGGCAGCTCTGGAAACACCATATATTTT. Residues: CASSMGSSGNTIYF. The whole variable domain, filled in from reference TRBV19 and TRBJ1-3, reads DGGITQSPKYLFRKEGQNVTLSCEQNLNHDAMYWYRQDPGQGLRLIYYSQIVNDFQKGDIAEGYSVSREKKESFPLTVTSAQKNPTAFYLCASSMGSSGNTIYFGEGSWLTVV.

CDR3 in DNA: TGTGCCAGCAGTTACCGACAGGGGAACGAAAAACTGTTTTTT. Protein sequence: CASSYRQGNEKLFF. The genes are TRBV6-6 and TRBJ1-4, with TRBD1 matching over 8 bases. Germline-derived CDR1 and CDR2 are MNHNY and SVGAGI (reference sequence). The J segment lost 8 bases and the V segment lost 2 bases, leaving 4 bases of the junction unmatched. CDR3 length: 14 amino acids.

This clonotype showed up just a few times. The chain is built from TRBV11-1 and TRBJ1-1; a weak D match, TRBD1 (6 bases). Germline V lookup: CDR1 SGHAT, CDR2 FQDESV (reference sequence). V was clipped by 6 bases and J by 7 bases, with 18 bases between them. CDR3 length: 14 residues. For the CDR3, the DNA is TGTGCCAGCAGATCTACAGGGATCCCTGGTGAAGCTTTCTTT. This translates into CASRSTGIPGEAFF.

The chain carries TRBV11-3 and TRBJ1-1; D unclear. In germline, CDR1 is SGHNT, CDR2 YENEEA. The CDR3 has 15 amino acids. The germline V and J ends were trimmed by 7 bases and 0 bases, with 15 bases remaining between them. The DNA for the CDR3 is TGTGCCAGCACCCCTGGACTGTCCATGAACACTGAAGCTTTCTTT. Amino acid sequence: CASTPGLSMNTEAFF.

The V and J genes are TRBV13 and TRBJ2-4; 9 bases map to TRBD1. V shed 3 bases, J shed 4 bases, and the junction held 1 base outside the gene matches. This CDR3 contains 14 residues. The germline CDR1 and CDR2 sequences are PRHDT and FYEKMQ (reference sequence). CDR3 bases: TGTGCCAGCAGCTTGGGACAGGGAAAAAACATTCAGTACTTC. Its protein product is CASSLGQGKNIQYF. The full variable domain, rest sourced from reference TRBV13 and TRBJ2-4, is AAGVIQSPRHLIKEKRETATLKCYPIPRHDTVYWYQQGPGQDPQFLISFYEKMQSDKGSIPDRFSAQQFSDYHSELNMSSLELGDSALYFCASSLGQGKNIQYFGAGTRLSVL.

The V gene is TRBV5-5, the J gene TRBJ1-2; the D is unclear. Between the trimmed V and J ends, which lost 4 bases and 6 bases, there was a span of 16 bases. Germline V gives CDR1 SGHKS, CDR2 YYEKEE (reference sequence). This CDR3 has 14 amino acids. CDR3 coding DNA: TGTGCCAGCAGCATGGGCTGGAATACGGATGGCTACACCTTC. Translated, it gives CASSMGWNTDGYTF.